This T cell receptor (beta chain) was sequenced during a study of brain T cells in children with intractable seizures. Looked up from germline, CDR1 is SGDLS and CDR2 is YYNGEE. The CDR3 is 16 residues long. Trimming took off 4 bases at V and 4 bases at J, with 20 bases between the two ends. Surgery cases with the highest brain T cell transcript signatures were chosen for sequencing. Pre-surgery treatment included at least one anti-epileptic drug. The method was immunoSEQ multiplex PCR; TCRdb's version includes in-frame clones alone and lacks a portion of them. The table shows approximately 40,000 clones, with roughly 90% occurring only once.

This clonotype was obtained from a girl aged 2-15 years with tuberous sclerosis and intractable seizures. The material sequenced was peripheral blood, taken at surgery. The V and J genes are TRBV9 and TRBJ1-1; D is possibly TRBD1 (5 bases). The CDR3 bases are TGTGCCAGCAGCCCTGGAAGCCAGGGTGAGGGCACTGAAGCTTTCTTT. As protein: CASSPGSQGEGTEAFF. The whole variable domain, filled in from reference TRBV9 and TRBJ1-1, reads DSGVTQTPKHLITATGQRVTLRCSPRSGDLSVYWYQQSLDQGLQFLIQYYNGEERAKGNILERFSAQQFPDLHSELNLSSLELGDSALYFCASSPGSQGEGTEAFFGQGTRLTVV.